One and the same sample provided the 19 T cell receptor beta chains below, sequenced in a study of blood T cell repertoires in COVID-19. The table came from immunoSEQ multiplex PCR; TCRdb's copy has only in-frame clones and leaves some out. The data hold fewer than 70,000 clones, with under 85% observed a single time. The specimen was peripheral blood. These TCRs come from a man in his fifties or sixties with acute or convalescent COVID-19.

The genes are TRBV5-1 and TRBJ1-6; D perhaps matches TRBD1 (6 bases). CDR3 size: 14 residues. In germline, CDR1 is SGHRS, CDR2 YFSETQ. The germline V and J ends were trimmed by 1 base and 8 bases, with 10 bases remaining between them. This chain's CDR3 is CASSLLQGDSPLHF. In DNA, the CDR3 is TGCGCCAGCAGCTTGCTACAGGGTGATTCACCCCTCCACTTT.

This clone came up a few times. The V gene is TRBV28, the J gene TRBJ2-5; D possibly corresponds to TRBD1 (6 bases). Deletions cut 3 bases from V and 3 bases from J, with 11 bases between. Germline CDR1 is MDHEN and CDR2 is SYDVKM. The CDR3 is 14 residues long. The CDR3, as DNA: TGTGCCAGCAGTTTGGCCGGGACAAAAGAGACCCAGTACTTC. It yields the protein CASSLAGTKETQYF.

The chain links TRBV7-2 to TRBJ2-7; unclear D gene. CDR3 length: 13 amino acids. V lost 2 bases to trimming and J lost 4 bases, with 9 bases between them. CDR1 SGHTA and CDR2 FQGNSA come from the germline V gene. CDR3 nucleotide sequence: TGTGCCAGCAGCTTAACAATACAATACGAGCAGTACTTC. It is translated as CASSLTIQYEQYF.

V and J are TRBV7-9 and TRBJ2-1, with D tentatively TRBD1 (5 bases). Germline V CDR1 and CDR2: SEHNR, FQNEAQ (reference sequence). The CDR3 runs 12 residues. V shed 3 bases and J shed 14 bases, with 14 bases lying between them. CDR3 sequence: CASSFKRDRKFF. The CDR3 coding sequence is TGTGCCAGCAGCTTTAAGCGAGACAGAAAGTTCTTC.

This clone has a single count. The chain combines TRBV14 with TRBJ1-2, with TRBD1 matching 8 bases. CDR3 length: 14 amino acids. CDR1 is SGHDN, CDR2 FVKESK, per germline. V was pared by 3 bases and J by 8 bases, with 8 bases of the junction left unmatched. CDR3 residues: CASSHTTGGYGYTF. In DNA, the CDR3 is TGTGCCAGCAGCCATACTACAGGGGGGTACGGCTACACCTTC.

V gene TRBV2 combines with J gene TRBJ2-7; the D is unclear. Germline V gives CDR1 SNHLY, CDR2 FYNNEI. V shed 4 bases and J shed 9 bases, with 10 bases lying between them. There are 11 residues in the CDR3. CDR3 in DNA: TGTGCCAGCAGTGGCGAGTCATGGCAGTACTTC. It translates to CASSGESWQYF.

This clone was counted a single time. The chain links TRBV6-5 to TRBJ2-1; TRBD1 agrees at 8 bases. The CDR3 is 14 amino acids. Germline CDR1 is MNHEY and CDR2 is SVGAGI. Trimming cost V 6 bases and J 8 bases; bases outside gene matches: 9. As DNA, the CDR3 is TGTGCCAGCAGCCGGGGACAACAGGGGGATGAGCAGTTCTTC. This encodes CASSRGQQGDEQFF.

The genes are TRBV4-1 and TRBJ1-1, with 8 nucleotides matching TRBD1. The CDR3 contains 15 residues. The ends lost 4 bases at V and 0 bases at J; junction bases unmatched: 4. Germline V CDR1 and CDR2: MGHRA, YSYEKL. CDR3 sequence (DNA): TGCGCCAGCAGCCGTTTGGGACAGGTGAACACTGAAGCTTTCTTT. Translated, it gives CASSRLGQVNTEAFF.

The CDR3 nucleotides are TGCGCCAGCTTTTTTCCGGACAGGAATCTTTCCGGGGAGCTGTTTTTT. As protein: CASFFPDRNLSGELFF. This rearrangement joins TRBV4-1 to TRBJ2-2, with 7 bases that match TRBD1. The CDR3 is made up of 16 amino acids. In germline, CDR1 is MGHRA, CDR2 YSYEKL. V dropped 8 bases and J dropped 6; count of bases not matched to a gene: 15.

V usage is TRBV10-3 and J usage is TRBJ1-5, with 7 positions matching TRBD1. The CDR3 runs 15 residues. Per the germline V gene, CDR1 is ENHRY and CDR2 is SYGVKD. V trimming: 2 bases; J trimming: 3 bases; junction bases outside the gene matches: 4. This chain's CDR3 is CAISENTGVNQPQHF. The DNA for the CDR3 is TGTGCCATCAGTGAGAATACAGGGGTCAATCAGCCCCAGCATTTT.

The chain combines TRBV14 with TRBJ1-2, with a tentative D call TRBD1 (6 bases). Germline values: CDR1 SGHDN, CDR2 FVKESK. Trimming pared 4 bases from V and 7 bases from J, leaving 13 bases between. The CDR3 is 13 residues long. The CDR3: CASSRQDQGGYTF. The CDR3 DNA reads as TGTGCCAGCAGCCGACAGGATCAGGGTGGCTACACCTTC. The full variable domain, completed using reference TRBV14 and TRBJ1-2, is EAGVTQFPSHSVIEKGQTVTLRCDPISGHDNLYWYRRVMGKEIKFLLHFVKESKQDESGMPNNRFLAERTGGTYSTLKVQPAELEDSGVYFCASSRQDQGGYTFGSGTRLTVV.

The chain joins TRBV24-1 to TRBJ1-3, with TRBD1 as a possible D gene (5 bases). Looked up from germline, CDR1 is KGHDR and CDR2 is SFDVKD. The CDR3 runs to 16 residues. V was trimmed by 5 bases and J by 0 bases, leaving 13 bases between them. Here the CDR3 DNA reads TGTGCCACCAGTGGGGGACGGGAGCACTCTGGAAACACCATATATTTT. Its protein is CATSGGREHSGNTIYF.

The chain couples TRBV24-1 to TRBJ1-1; 10 bases are shared with TRBD1. Germline V gives CDR1 KGHDR, CDR2 SFDVKD. This CDR3 comprises 14 residues. V gave up 2 bases and J gave up 8 bases; unmatched junction bases: 4. The CDR3 coding sequence is TGTGCCACCAGTGATTCCGACAGGGGGCGAGAAGCTTTCTTT. This gives the protein CATSDSDRGREAFF.

The chain is built from TRBV6-5 and TRBJ1-2, with TRBD1 identical over 7 bases. Germline-derived CDR1 and CDR2 are MNHEY and SVGAGI. Trimming took 10 bases from V and 8 from J; bases not matched to a gene: 19. The CDR3 consists of 15 residues. This chain's CDR3 is CATSSRDRDPSGYTF. The CDR3 DNA reads TGTGCCACCTCTTCGCGAGACAGGGATCCTTCGGGCTACACCTTC.

The chain is built from TRBV6-1 and TRBJ1-5, with no clear D. This CDR3 is built from 16 residues. CDR1 and CDR2 from the germline V gene are MNHNS and SASEGT. V was pared by 3 bases and J by 4 bases, with 16 bases between. CDR3 nucleotides: TGTGCCAGCAGTGAGACTACCGGACGGAAGAATCAGCCCCAGCATTTT. Its translation is CASSETTGRKNQPQHF.

J is TRBJ1-2 and V is TRBV10-3; possible D gene TRBD1, 6 bases. V was clipped by 3 bases and J by 6 bases, with 20 bases between them. Germline assignment: CDR1 ENHRY and CDR2 SYGVKD. The CDR3 length is 16 residues. The CDR3 spells CAISDPRLRDTDGYTF. The CDR3 DNA follows: TGTGCCATCAGTGACCCCAGGTTGAGGGACACGGATGGCTACACCTTC.

CDR3 sequence: CASSLNSLGEKLFF. The CDR3 nucleotides are TGTGCCAGCAGCTTAAACAGCCTTGGGGAAAAACTGTTTTTT. The V call is TRBV7-2, the J call TRBJ1-4; D remains unclear. The germline V and J ends were trimmed by 2 bases and 8 bases, with 12 bases remaining between them. Germline V gene lookup returns CDR1 SGHTA and CDR2 FQGNSA. The CDR3 contains 14 residues.

The rearrangement uses TRBV10-3 and TRBJ1-2; tentatively, D is TRBD1 (6 bases). This CDR3 has 14 amino acids. Trimming removed 2 bases from V and 3 bases from J, with 10 bases in between. The germline V gene has CDR1 ENHRY and CDR2 SYGVKD. CDR3 nucleotide sequence: TGTGCCATCAGTGAGAGGGGACACTACTATGGCTACACCTTC. Protein product: CAISERGHYYGYTF.

This chain uses TRBV18 with TRBJ2-3, with TRBD1 matching over 7 bases. V trimming: 2 bases; J trimming: 1 base; junction bases outside the gene matches: 3. Germline CDR1 reads KGHSH; CDR2 reads LQKENI. The CDR3 spans 15 residues. CDR3 protein: CASSPRDSRTDTQYF. CDR3 DNA: TGTGCCAGCTCACCAAGGGACAGCCGCACAGATACGCAGTATTTT. The complete variable domain, with remaining parts taken from reference TRBV18 and TRBJ2-3, reads NAGVMQNPRHLVRRRGQEARLRCSPMKGHSHVYWYRQLPEEGLKFMVYLQKENIIDESGMPKERFSAEFPKEGPSILRIQQVVRGDSAAYFCASSPRDSRTDTQYFGPGTRLTVL.